Listed here are 14 T cell receptor beta chains from one sample, sequenced in a study of cytomegalovirus exposure and HLA in healthy donors. PCR involved 60 Vbeta and 13 Jbeta primers. TCRdb keeps only in-frame clones here, not all; method: immunoSEQ multiplex PCR. The table records 150,000 to 200,000 clones, over 70% of them present only once. The specimen was PBMCs. The receptors were sampled from a woman aged 18-29 years in good health and CMV-seronegative.

This clone was recorded once. The chain uses TRBV7-3 and TRBJ2-1, with TRBD1 identical over 9 bases. The V and J ends lost 6 bases and 2 bases, in that order; junction bases with no gene match: 5. CDR3 size: 15 residues. Germline-derived CDR1 and CDR2 are SGHTA and FQGTGA. The CDR3 here is CASSQGQGPYNEQFF. The DNA of the CDR3 is TGTGCCAGCAGTCAAGGACAGGGGCCCTACAATGAGCAGTTCTTC.

The chain is built from TRBV5-1 and TRBJ1-1; D gene unclear. Trimming left V 2 bases short and J 7 bases short, with 6 bases between. Germline CDR1 is SGHRS and CDR2 is YFSETQ. This CDR3 has 11 residues. The CDR3 DNA is TGCGCCAGCAGCTTTTTAGATGAAGCTTTCTTT. It is translated as CASSFLDEAFF.

Here the CDR3 DNA reads TGTGCCAGCAGCTCGAGACAGGGATATTCACCCCTCCACTTT. Protein product: CASSSRQGYSPLHF. The chain uses TRBV5-5 and TRBJ1-6; 7 bases are a match to TRBD1. CDR3 size: 14 residues. Per germline, CDR1 SGHKS and CDR2 YYEKEE (reference sequence). V gave up 3 bases and J gave up 8 bases; unmatched junction bases: 5.

This CDR3 reads CASSSGPDRVWWGYTF. In nucleotides, the CDR3 is TGTGCCAGCAGCTCCGGCCCAGACAGGGTGTGGTGGGGCTACACCTTC. The chain combines TRBV5-4 with TRBJ1-2; 7 nucleotides align to TRBD1. Trimming removed 3 bases from V and 8 bases from J; junction bases left unmatched: 16. The CDR3 is made up of 16 amino acids. In germline, CDR1 is SGHNT, CDR2 YYREEE (reference sequence).

The chain uses TRBV7-2 and TRBJ2-1, with TRBD2 matching over 12 bases. CDR3 length: 16 residues. In germline, CDR1 is SGHTA, CDR2 FQGNSA. V trimming: 5 bases; J trimming: 7 bases; junction bases outside the gene matches: 9. CDR3: CASSPMLAGGLNEQFF. The DNA of the CDR3 is TGTGCCAGCAGCCCCATGCTAGCGGGGGGGCTTAATGAGCAGTTCTTC.

V usage is TRBV13 and J usage is TRBJ2-5; 10 bases match TRBD1. In germline, CDR1 is PRHDT, CDR2 FYEKMQ (reference sequence). CDR3 length: 17 amino acids. With 0 bases clipped from V and 2 bases from J, the junction kept 6 bases outside the gene matches. The CDR3 nucleotides read TGTGCCAGCAGCTTAGGTGGTTGGGGACAGGGGCAAGAGACCCAGTACTTC. This encodes CASSLGGWGQGQETQYF. The whole variable domain, filled in from reference TRBV13 and TRBJ2-5, reads AAGVIQSPRHLIKEKRETATLKCYPIPRHDTVYWYQQGPGQDPQFLISFYEKMQSDKGSIPDRFSAQQFSDYHSELNMSSLELGDSALYFCASSLGGWGQGQETQYFGPGTRLLVL.

This chain joins TRBV18 and TRBJ1-5, with D perhaps matching TRBD1 (6 bases). Per germline, CDR1 KGHSH and CDR2 LQKENI. The V and J ends lost 3 bases and 7 bases respectively, with 16 bases between them. This CDR3 region has 15 residues. The CDR3 coding sequence is TGTGCCAGCTCACCGTCCCAGGGGAATGGACAGCCCCAGCATTTT. Translated, it gives CASSPSQGNGQPQHF.

The chain employs TRBV18 and TRBJ2-5; possible D gene TRBD2, 5 bases. Germline loops: CDR1 KGHSH, CDR2 LQKENI. The CDR3 contains 13 residues. V was clipped by 3 bases and J by 5 bases, with 10 bases between them. The DNA of the CDR3 is TGTGCCAGCTCACCCCCCATAGCGGAGACCCAGTACTTC. Amino acid sequence: CASSPPIAETQYF.

V and J are TRBV6-6 and TRBJ1-1, with a weak D call TRBD1 (6 bases). Trimming pared 5 bases from V and 0 bases from J, leaving 16 bases between. There are 16 residues in the CDR3. Germline lookup yields CDR1 MNHNY and CDR2 SVGAGI (reference sequence). The CDR3 region has the DNA TGTGCCAGCAGTCGACTTATACAGGGAATGAACACTGAAGCTTTCTTT. It codes for CASSRLIQGMNTEAFF.

The chain carries TRBV15 and TRBJ2-3; tentatively, D is TRBD1 (6 bases). The ends were cut back, 1 base at V and 0 bases at J, with 8 bases in the middle. This CDR3 contains 15 residues. Germline CDR1 is LNHNV and CDR2 is YYDKDF (reference sequence). The CDR3 DNA is TGTGCCACCAGCAGAGCCACAGGGAGCACAGATACGCAGTATTTT. Translating it yields CATSRATGSTDTQYF.

This rearrangement joins TRBV30 to TRBJ2-1, with 8 bases aligning to TRBD2. Germline-derived CDR1 and CDR2 are GTSNPN and SVGIG (reference sequence). Trimming took 2 bases from V and 7 from J; bases not matched to a gene: 4. This CDR3 has 13 amino acids. The CDR3, as DNA: TGTGCCTGGAGTTCGGGGGGGGTAAATGAGCAGTTCTTC. Its protein product is CAWSSGGVNEQFF. The entire variable domain, with the rest obtained from reference TRBV30 and TRBJ2-1, is as follows: SQTIHQWPATLVQPVGSPLSLECTVEGTSNPNLYWYRQAAGRGLQLLFYSVGIGQISSEVPQNLSASRPQDRQFILSSKKLLLSDSGFYLCAWSSGGVNEQFFGPGTRLTVL.

The CDR3 region is CASSPRPGARGGANVLTF. CDR3 DNA: TGTGCCAGCAGCCCAAGACCAGGGGCTCGGGGCGGGGCCAACGTCCTGACTTTC. The chain carries TRBV9 and TRBJ2-6; D is possibly TRBD1 (6 bases). V shed 4 bases and J shed 4 bases, with 21 bases lying between them. Per the germline V gene, CDR1 is SGDLS and CDR2 is YYNGEE. This CDR3 is 18 amino acids long.

The chain recombines TRBV6-5 with TRBJ1-4; 7 bases are shared with TRBD1. Per germline, CDR1 MNHEY and CDR2 SVGAGI. With 5 bases clipped from V and 7 bases from J, the junction kept 10 bases outside the gene matches. This CDR3 is 15 amino acids long. In DNA, the CDR3 is TGTGCCAGCAGTAAAAGACAGGGAAGAAGTGAAAAACTGTTTTTT. As protein: CASSKRQGRSEKLFF.

The CDR3 DNA sequence: TGTGCCAGCTCACCCGGACCGGGGGGTTCCTACGAGCAGTACTTC. Translated, it gives CASSPGPGGSYEQYF. The chain employs TRBV18 and TRBJ2-7, with 7 nucleotides matching TRBD2. In germline, CDR1 is KGHSH, CDR2 LQKENI. Trimming at V came to 3 bases and at J to 1 base, leaving 6 bases not matched to a gene. This CDR3 contains 15 residues.